A single T cell receptor beta chain is shown here with its context. Its antigen remains unidentified. TCRdb keeps only in-frame clones here, not all; method: immunoSEQ multiplex PCR. The sample lists 60,000 or so clones, over 75% occurring once. This specimen comes from a study of a mutant IDH1 vaccine in newly diagnosed glioma. Study-wide context: Patients came in for eight vaccinations, in weeks 1, 3, 5, 7, 11, 15, 19 and 23. Pretreatment consisted of radiotherapy, temozolomide, or both, with most receiving both. Study-level findings and limits: Pseudoprogression showed no apparent link to changes in top peripheral T cell clonotypes.

This CDR3 is built from 14 residues. V gave up 2 bases and J gave up 0 bases; unmatched junction bases: 2. Germline V gives CDR1 GTSNPN, CDR2 SVGIG (reference sequence). The time point denotes: week 11, during vaccination. Vaccine doses each comprised 300 ug of mutant IDH1 20-mer peptide, with topical imiquimod. Donors had new WHO grade 3 or 4 IDH1-mutant, ATRX-lost astrocytomas. The receptor comes from a middle-aged man with glioma. The sequencing here drew on PBMCs, taken from a glioma patient whose treatment included an IDH1 peptide vaccine. The rearrangement joins TRBV30 to TRBJ1-1; 8 bases line up with TRBD1. For the CDR3, the DNA is TGTGCCTGGAGTCTGGACAGGGTGAACACTGAAGCTTTCTTT. This translates into CAWSLDRVNTEAFF.